These T cell receptor beta chains were read from a single sample in a study of cytotoxic CD8 clonotypes in ibrutinib-treated CLL. The repertoire was sequenced with immunoSEQ multiplex PCR; TCRdb's copy has only in-frame clones and lacks some. The table includes more than 70,000 clones, around 79% detected once. The source was PBMCs, collected after 12 months of ibrutinib treatment. Every receptor here comes from a human donor with chronic lymphocytic leukemia. Each CDR3 is given with its conserved first and last residue. D genes are given only for firm matches. The size of a clone is reported for some rows only, either as once, few or many, or as a class for expanded clones.

v_call	clone_size	j_call	d_call	cdr3_aa	cdr3_nt
TRBV5-1	-	TRBJ2-1	TRBD2	CASSGLAGEANEQFF	TGCGCCAGCAGCGGACTAGCGGGGGAAGCGAATGAGCAGTTCTTC
TRBV6-6	-	TRBJ2-1	-	CASSYSPHEQFF	TGTGCCAGCAGTTACTCGCCCCATGAGCAGTTCTTC
TRBV15	-	TRBJ2-1	-	CATSRGLAFYNEQFF	TGTGCCACCAGCAGAGGTCTAGCGTTCTACAATGAGCAGTTCTTC
TRBV27	once	TRBJ1-5	-	CASSPQDLSNQPQHF	TGTGCCAGCAGTCCCCAGGACCTTAGCAATCAGCCCCAGCATTTT
TRBV13	once	TRBJ1-1	-	CASRNRGEAFF	TGTGCCAGCAGGAACCGGGGCGAAGCTTTCTTT
TRBV5-1	few	TRBJ2-3	-	CASSASGGRPDTQYF	TGCGCCAGCAGCGCTAGTGGGGGGAGGCCAGATACGCAGTATTTT
TRBV6-1	-	TRBJ1-6	-	CASRSGQNYNSPLHF	TGTGCCAGCAGGTCAGGACAGAACTATAATTCACCCCTCCACTTT
TRBV5-1	-	TRBJ2-1	-	CASSFGTLGNEQFF	TGCGCCAGCAGCTTCGGGACCCTCGGCAATGAGCAGTTCTTC
TRBV7-2	-	TRBJ2-3	-	CASSPTAPIDTQYF	TGTGCCAGCAGCCCCACCGCCCCGATAGATACGCAGTATTTT
TRBV6-1	-	TRBJ1-2	TRBD1	CASRRDRRDNYGYTF	TGTGCCAGCAGGAGGGACAGGCGGGACAACTATGGCTACACCTTC